A single T cell receptor (beta chain) is shown here with its context. Antigen: not known. This entry comes from a study of T cells and copy number aberrations in small-cell lung cancer. Overall study results and limits: Compared with adjacent lung tissue, tumors had lower T-cell richness and clonality and non-significantly lower density.

V was pared by 2 bases and J by 10 bases, with 6 bases between. CDR3 length equals 11 residues. Germline V gives CDR1 ENHRY, CDR2 SYGVKD. Sequenced by immunoSEQ multiplex PCR; TCRdb stores in-frame clones only, minus some. Here the sample spans about 1,300 clones, about 80% being singletons. The chain couples TRBV10-3 to TRBJ2-1, with D uncertain. Material: tumor tissue. This receptor was obtained from a woman aged 45-65 years with small cell lung cancer. For the CDR3, the DNA is TGTGCCATCAGTGAGGTTGAAGAGCAGTTCTTC. Encoded protein: CAISEVEEQFF.